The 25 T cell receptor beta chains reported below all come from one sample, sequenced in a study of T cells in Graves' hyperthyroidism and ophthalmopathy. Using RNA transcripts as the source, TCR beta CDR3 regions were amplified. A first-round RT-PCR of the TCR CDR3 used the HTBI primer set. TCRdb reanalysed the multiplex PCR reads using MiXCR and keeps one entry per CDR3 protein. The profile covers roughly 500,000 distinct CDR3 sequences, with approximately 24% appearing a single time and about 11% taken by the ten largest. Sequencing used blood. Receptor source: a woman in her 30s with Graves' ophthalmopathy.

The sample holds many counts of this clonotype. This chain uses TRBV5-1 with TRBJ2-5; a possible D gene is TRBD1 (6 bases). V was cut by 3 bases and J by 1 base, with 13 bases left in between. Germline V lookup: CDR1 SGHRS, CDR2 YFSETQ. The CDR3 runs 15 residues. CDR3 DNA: TGCGCCAGCAGCTCCCAGAGGACAGCCCAAGAGACCCAGTACTTC. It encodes CASSSQRTAQETQYF.

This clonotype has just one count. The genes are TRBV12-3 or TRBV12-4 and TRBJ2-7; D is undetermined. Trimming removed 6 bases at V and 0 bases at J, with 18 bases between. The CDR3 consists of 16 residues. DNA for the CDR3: TGTGCCAGCAGCCTTTCAGTGGGAACAAGCTCCTACGAGCAGTACTTC. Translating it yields CASSLSVGTSSYEQYF.

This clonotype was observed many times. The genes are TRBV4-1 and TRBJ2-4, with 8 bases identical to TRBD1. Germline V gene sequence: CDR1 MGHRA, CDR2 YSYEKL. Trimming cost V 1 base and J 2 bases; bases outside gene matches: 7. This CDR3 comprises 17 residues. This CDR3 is CASSQGRAGGPKNIQYF. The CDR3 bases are TGCGCCAGCAGCCAAGGGCGGGCAGGGGGCCCCAAAAACATTCAGTACTTC.

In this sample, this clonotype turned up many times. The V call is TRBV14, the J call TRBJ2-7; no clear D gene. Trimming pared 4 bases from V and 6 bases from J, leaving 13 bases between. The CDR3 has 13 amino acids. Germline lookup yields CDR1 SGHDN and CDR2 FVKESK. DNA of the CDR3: TGTGCCAGCAGCCTTGGTGCCTCAGGCGAGCAGTACTTC. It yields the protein CASSLGASGEQYF. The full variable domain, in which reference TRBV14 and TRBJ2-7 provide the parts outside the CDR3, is EAGVTQFPSHSVIEKGQTVTLRCDPISGHDNLYWYRRVMGKEIKFLLHFVKESKQDESGMPNNRFLAERTGGTYSTLKVQPAELEDSGVYFCASSLGASGEQYFGPGTRLTVT.

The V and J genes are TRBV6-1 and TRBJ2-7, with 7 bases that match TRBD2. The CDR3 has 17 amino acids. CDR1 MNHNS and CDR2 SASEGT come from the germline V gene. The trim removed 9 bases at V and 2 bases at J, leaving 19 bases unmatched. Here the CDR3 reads CASPGVEGGSQTYEQYF. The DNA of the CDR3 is TGTGCCAGTCCGGGGGTTGAGGGAGGGAGCCAAACCTACGAGCAGTACTTC.

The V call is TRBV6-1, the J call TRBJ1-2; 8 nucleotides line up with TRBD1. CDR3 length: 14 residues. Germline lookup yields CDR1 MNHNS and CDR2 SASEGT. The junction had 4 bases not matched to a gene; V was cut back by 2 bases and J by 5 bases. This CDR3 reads CASSEYQGAYGYTF. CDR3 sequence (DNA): TGTGCCAGCAGTGAATATCAGGGGGCTTATGGCTACACCTTC.

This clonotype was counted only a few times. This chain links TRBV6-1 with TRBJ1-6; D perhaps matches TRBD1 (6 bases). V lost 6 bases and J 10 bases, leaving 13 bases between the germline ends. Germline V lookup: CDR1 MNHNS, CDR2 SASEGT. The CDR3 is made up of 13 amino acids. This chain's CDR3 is CASSGGQSSPLHF. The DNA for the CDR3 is TGTGCCAGCAGCGGGGGCCAGTCATCACCCCTCCACTTT.

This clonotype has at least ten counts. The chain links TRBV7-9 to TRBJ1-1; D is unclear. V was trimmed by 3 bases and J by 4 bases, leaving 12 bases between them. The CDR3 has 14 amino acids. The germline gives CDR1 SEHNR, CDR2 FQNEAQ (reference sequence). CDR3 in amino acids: CASSLDWGGTEAFF. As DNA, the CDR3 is TGTGCCAGCAGCTTGGACTGGGGTGGCACTGAAGCTTTCTTT.

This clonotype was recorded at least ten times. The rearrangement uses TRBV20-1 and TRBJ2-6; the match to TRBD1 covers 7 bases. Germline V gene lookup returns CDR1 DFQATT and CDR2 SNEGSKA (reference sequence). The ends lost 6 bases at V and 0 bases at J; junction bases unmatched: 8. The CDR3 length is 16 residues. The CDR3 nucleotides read TGCAGTGCCTCGGACAGGACGAACTCTGGGGCCAACGTCCTGACTTTC. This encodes CSASDRTNSGANVLTF.

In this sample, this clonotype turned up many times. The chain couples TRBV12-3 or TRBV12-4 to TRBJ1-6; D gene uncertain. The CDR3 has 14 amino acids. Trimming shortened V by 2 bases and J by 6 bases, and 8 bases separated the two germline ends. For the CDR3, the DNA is TGTGCCAGCAGTTTATCCCTATTTAATTCACCCCTCCACTTT. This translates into CASSLSLFNSPLHF.

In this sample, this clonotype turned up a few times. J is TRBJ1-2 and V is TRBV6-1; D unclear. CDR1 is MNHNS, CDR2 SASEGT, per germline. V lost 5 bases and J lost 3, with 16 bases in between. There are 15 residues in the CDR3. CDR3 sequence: CASSSHSNLDYGYTF. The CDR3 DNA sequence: TGTGCCAGCAGTAGCCACTCGAATCTAGACTATGGCTACACCTTC.

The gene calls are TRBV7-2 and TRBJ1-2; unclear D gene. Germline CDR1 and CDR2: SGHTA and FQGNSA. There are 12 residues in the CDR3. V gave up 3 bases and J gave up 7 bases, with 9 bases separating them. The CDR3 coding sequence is TGTGCCAGCAGCTTGGAGAGGGCTGGCTACACCTTC. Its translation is CASSLERAGYTF.

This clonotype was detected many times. This chain's CDR3 is CASSIQETQYF. The CDR3, as DNA: TGTGCCAGCAGTATCCAAGAGACCCAGTACTTC. This sequence joins TRBV12-3 or TRBV12-4 and TRBJ2-5; D uncertain. The V and J ends lost 5 bases and 1 base respectively, with 2 bases between them. The CDR3 runs to 11 residues.

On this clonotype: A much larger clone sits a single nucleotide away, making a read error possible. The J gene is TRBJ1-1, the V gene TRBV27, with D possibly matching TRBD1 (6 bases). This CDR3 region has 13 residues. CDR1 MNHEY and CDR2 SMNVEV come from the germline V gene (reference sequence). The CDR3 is CASSRHRDTEACF. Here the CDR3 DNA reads TGTGCCAGCAGCCGCCACAGGGACACTGAAGCTTGCTTT.

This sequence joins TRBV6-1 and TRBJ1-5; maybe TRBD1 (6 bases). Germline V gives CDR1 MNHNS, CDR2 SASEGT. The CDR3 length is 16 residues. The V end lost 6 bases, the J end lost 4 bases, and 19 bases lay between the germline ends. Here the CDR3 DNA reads TGTGCCAGCAGACGCACTTCCAGGGGTTGGAATCAGCCCCAGCATTTT. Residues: CASRRTSRGWNQPQHF.

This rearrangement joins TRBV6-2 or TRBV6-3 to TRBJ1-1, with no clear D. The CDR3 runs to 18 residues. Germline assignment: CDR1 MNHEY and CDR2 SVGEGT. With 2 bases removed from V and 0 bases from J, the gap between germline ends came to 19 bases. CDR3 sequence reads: CASSYRVRRRRMNTEAFF. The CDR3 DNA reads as TGTGCCAGCAGTTACCGTGTGAGACGGAGGAGGATGAACACTGAAGCTTTCTTT.

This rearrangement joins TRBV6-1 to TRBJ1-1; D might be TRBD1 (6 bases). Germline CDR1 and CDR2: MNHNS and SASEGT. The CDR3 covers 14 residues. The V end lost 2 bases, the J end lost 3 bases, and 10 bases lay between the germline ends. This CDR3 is CASSEWGADTEAFF. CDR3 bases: TGTGCCAGCAGTGAATGGGGGGCTGACACTGAAGCTTTCTTT.

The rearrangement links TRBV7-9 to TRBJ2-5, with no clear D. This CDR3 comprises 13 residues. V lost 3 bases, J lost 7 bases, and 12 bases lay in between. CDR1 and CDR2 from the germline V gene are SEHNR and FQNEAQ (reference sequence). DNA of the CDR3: TGTGCCAGCAGCTTTAAAGGGATCGGGACCCAGTACTTC. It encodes CASSFKGIGTQYF.

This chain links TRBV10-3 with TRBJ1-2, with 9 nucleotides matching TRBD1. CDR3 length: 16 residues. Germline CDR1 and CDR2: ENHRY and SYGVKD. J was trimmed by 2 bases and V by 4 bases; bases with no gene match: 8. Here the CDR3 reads CAISGSLGQGNYGYTF. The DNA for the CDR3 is TGTGCCATCAGTGGCAGCCTGGGACAGGGAAACTATGGCTACACCTTC.

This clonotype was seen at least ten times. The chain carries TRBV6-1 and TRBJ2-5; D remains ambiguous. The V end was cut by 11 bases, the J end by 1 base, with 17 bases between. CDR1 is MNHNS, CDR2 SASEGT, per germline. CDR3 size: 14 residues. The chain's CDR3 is CALVTGAIQETQYF. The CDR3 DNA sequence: TGTGCCCTCGTCACCGGTGCTATCCAAGAGACCCAGTACTTC.

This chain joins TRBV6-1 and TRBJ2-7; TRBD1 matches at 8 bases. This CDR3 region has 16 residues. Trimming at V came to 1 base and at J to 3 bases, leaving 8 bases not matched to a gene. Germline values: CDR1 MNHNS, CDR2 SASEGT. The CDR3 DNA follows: TGTGCCAGCAGTGAAGGGCTAGGACAGGGTCACTACGAGCAGTACTTC. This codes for CASSEGLGQGHYEQYF.

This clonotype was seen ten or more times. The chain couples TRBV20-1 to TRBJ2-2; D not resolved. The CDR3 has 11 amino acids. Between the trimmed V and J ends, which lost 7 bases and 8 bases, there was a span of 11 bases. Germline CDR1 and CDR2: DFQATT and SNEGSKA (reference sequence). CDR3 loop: CSVRFGGELFF. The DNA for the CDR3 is TGCAGTGTCAGGTTTGGGGGGGAGCTGTTTTTT.

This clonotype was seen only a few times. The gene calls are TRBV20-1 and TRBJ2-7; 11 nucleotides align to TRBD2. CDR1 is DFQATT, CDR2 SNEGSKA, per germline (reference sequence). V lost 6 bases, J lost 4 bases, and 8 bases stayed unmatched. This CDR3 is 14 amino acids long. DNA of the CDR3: TGCAGTGCGCCCCGGGCTAGCGGGAGGTACGAGCAGTACTTC. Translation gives CSAPRASGRYEQYF.

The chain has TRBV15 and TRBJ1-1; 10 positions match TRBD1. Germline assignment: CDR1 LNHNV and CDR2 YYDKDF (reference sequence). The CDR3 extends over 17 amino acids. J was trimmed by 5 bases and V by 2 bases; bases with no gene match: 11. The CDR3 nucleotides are TGTGCCACCAGCAGACCCGGGACAGGGGTGGAGGGGACTGAAGCTTTCTTT. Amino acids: CATSRPGTGVEGTEAFF.

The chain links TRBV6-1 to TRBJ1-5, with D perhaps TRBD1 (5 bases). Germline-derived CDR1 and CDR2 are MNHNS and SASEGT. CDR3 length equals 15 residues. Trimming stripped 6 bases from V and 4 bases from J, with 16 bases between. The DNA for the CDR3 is TGTGCCAGCAGCCCCGAGGGCAGGGTGAATCAGCCCCAGCATTTT. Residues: CASSPEGRVNQPQHF.